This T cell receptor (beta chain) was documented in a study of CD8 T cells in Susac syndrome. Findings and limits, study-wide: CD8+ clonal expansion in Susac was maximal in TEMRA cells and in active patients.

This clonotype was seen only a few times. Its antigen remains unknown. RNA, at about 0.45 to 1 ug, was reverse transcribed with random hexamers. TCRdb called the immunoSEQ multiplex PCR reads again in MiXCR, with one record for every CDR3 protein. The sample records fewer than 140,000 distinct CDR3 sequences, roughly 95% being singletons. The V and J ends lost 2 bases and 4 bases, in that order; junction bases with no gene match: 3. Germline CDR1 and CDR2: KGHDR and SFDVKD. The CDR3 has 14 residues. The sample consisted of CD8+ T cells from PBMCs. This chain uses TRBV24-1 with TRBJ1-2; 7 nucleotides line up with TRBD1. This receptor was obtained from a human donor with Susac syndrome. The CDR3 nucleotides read TGTGCCACCAGTGATTCGGACAGGAGCTATGGCTACACCTTC. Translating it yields CATSDSDRSYGYTF.